One sample yielded the 20 T cell receptor beta chains listed below, sequenced in a study of a mutant IDH1 vaccine in newly diagnosed glioma. The assay was immunoSEQ multiplex PCR, and TCRdb's table has in-frame clones only and misses some. The sample shows roughly 70,000 clones, over 70% of them seen only once. The time point is: baseline, week 1 (first vaccination visit). Specified treatment: pre-vaccination baseline after standard-of-care therapy. The input for sequencing was peripheral blood mononuclear cells (PBMCs), taken from a glioma patient treated with radiotherapy, temozolomide or both. The receptor set was obtained from a woman under 30 with glioma. Some clones in this sample may be carry-over from other donors' samples.

The rearrangement uses TRBV5-1 and TRBJ2-1; D gene ambiguous. The V gene's germline CDR1 is SGHRS and CDR2 YFSETQ. The CDR3 totals 15 residues. V lost 4 bases to trimming and J lost 2 bases, with 13 bases between them. The CDR3 loop reads CASSGSSMAYNEQFF. In DNA, the CDR3 is TGCGCCAGCAGCGGTAGTTCGATGGCCTACAATGAGCAGTTCTTC.

This rearrangement joins TRBV29-1 to TRBJ1-1; 8 bases agree with TRBD1. Germline V CDR1 and CDR2: SQVTM, ANQGSEA. The CDR3 spans 12 residues. In DNA form, the CDR3 reads TGCAGTGGGACAGGATCGAACACTGAAGCTTTCTTT. It yields the protein CSGTGSNTEAFF.

The V and J genes are TRBV19 and TRBJ1-1, with D perhaps TRBD1 (6 bases). CDR1 is LNHDA, CDR2 SQIVND, per germline (reference sequence). Trimming shortened V by 7 bases and J by 4 bases, and 22 bases separated the two germline ends. The CDR3 is made up of 16 amino acids. The CDR3 nucleotides are TGTGCCAGTAATACCCTCGACAGGCTCCAAGGCACTGAAGCTTTCTTT. It codes for CASNTLDRLQGTEAFF.

The chain recombines TRBV11-2 with TRBJ2-7; D not resolved. Per the germline V gene, CDR1 is SGHAT and CDR2 is FQNNGV. The CDR3 contains 11 residues. Trimming took 4 bases from V and 1 from J, leaving 2 bases between them. The CDR3 region is CASSSSYEQYF. In nucleotides, the CDR3 is TGTGCCAGCAGCTCATCCTACGAGCAGTACTTC. Drawing the rest from reference TRBV11-2 and TRBJ2-7, the complete variable domain is EAGVAQSPRYKIIEKRQSVAFWCNPISGHATLYWYQQILGQGPKLLIQFQNNGVVDDSQLPKDRFSAERLKGVDSTLKIQPAKLEDSAVYLCASSSSYEQYFGPGTRLTVT.

This sequence joins TRBV9 and TRBJ1-1; no clear D. CDR1 and CDR2 (germline): SGDLS, YYNGEE. Trimming took off 3 bases at V and 5 bases at J, with 14 bases between the two ends. The CDR3 covers 14 residues. The CDR3 is CASSGYGGGTEAFF. The DNA for the CDR3 is TGTGCCAGCAGCGGCTATGGCGGCGGGACTGAAGCTTTCTTT.

The J gene is TRBJ2-2, the V gene TRBV7-6; 7 bases agree with TRBD2. CDR1 SGHVS and CDR2 FNYEAQ come from the germline V gene. The junction had 10 bases not matched to a gene; V was cut back by 1 base and J by 2 bases. CDR3 size: 18 residues. The CDR3 reads CASSLGVPGGINTGELFF. The CDR3 DNA sequence: TGTGCCAGCAGCTTAGGTGTTCCGGGGGGTATTAACACCGGGGAGCTGTTTTTT.

The chain employs TRBV5-4 and TRBJ2-7; 10 bases fit TRBD2. Germline CDR1 is SGHNT and CDR2 is YYREEE (reference sequence). V was clipped by 5 bases and J by 4 bases; unmatched bases: 6. CDR3 length: 14 residues. CDR3 bases: TGTGCCAGCAGTGCTAGCGGGAGAGCGTACGAGCAGTACTTC. Residues: CASSASGRAYEQYF.

This clone was counted only a few times. The chain links TRBV4-1 to TRBJ1-4; a weak D match, TRBD1 (6 bases). The CDR3 contains 16 residues. The germline V gene encodes CDR1 MGHRA and CDR2 YSYEKL. Trimming shortened V by 0 bases and J by 7 bases, and 15 bases separated the two germline ends. For the CDR3, the DNA is TGCGCCAGCAGCCAAGATCAGGGGACCTGGAGTGAAAAACTGTTTTTT. It is translated as CASSQDQGTWSEKLFF.

V usage is TRBV5-6 and J usage is TRBJ2-7; D unclear. Germline-derived CDR1 and CDR2 are SGHDT and YYEEEE. This CDR3 is 13 amino acids long. Trimming pared 4 bases from V and 6 bases from J, leaving 14 bases between. The CDR3 DNA reads as TGTGCCAGCAGCACCCCGGTAGGAGCCGAGCAGTACTTC. Translated, it gives CASSTPVGAEQYF.

The chain recombines TRBV7-3 with TRBJ2-7, with TRBD2 matching over 15 bases. The CDR3 extends over 15 amino acids. CDR1 is SGHTA and CDR2 is FQGTGA in the germline V gene. Trimming at V came to 5 bases and at J to 5 bases, leaving 4 bases not matched to a gene. The CDR3 sequence: CASSPGLAGGHEQYF. Written as DNA, the CDR3 is TGTGCCAGCAGCCCGGGACTAGCGGGAGGCCACGAGCAGTACTTC.

This rearrangement joins TRBV5-6 to TRBJ1-6; D unclear. V lost 0 bases and J lost 14, with 9 bases in between. Germline CDR1 reads SGHDT; CDR2 reads YYEEEE. The CDR3 contains 12 residues. The CDR3: CASSLVGGALHF. CDR3 nucleotides: TGTGCCAGCAGCTTGGTTGGTGGGGCCCTCCACTTT.

This chain uses TRBV19 with TRBJ1-5, with 8 positions matching TRBD1. Per the germline V gene, CDR1 is LNHDA and CDR2 is SQIVND (reference sequence). This CDR3 contains 15 residues. After removal of 3 bases from V and 2 bases from J, the junction contained 3 bases not matched to a gene. The CDR3 DNA follows: TGTGCCAGTAGTATTGAGACAGGGGGCAATCAGCCCCAGCATTTT. Its translation: CASSIETGGNQPQHF.

The rearrangement joins TRBV25-1 to TRBJ2-7; TRBD1 might be the D (5 bases). The germline CDR1 and CDR2 sequences are MGHDK and SYGVNS. This CDR3 is built from 14 residues. Trimming took 2 bases from V and 3 from J, leaving 11 bases between them. This CDR3 is CASSEQGTYYEQYF. CDR3 sequence (DNA): TGTGCCAGCAGTGAACAGGGTACCTACTACGAGCAGTACTTC.

The chain combines TRBV19 with TRBJ2-3, with 11 bases fitting TRBD2. The J segment lost 1 base and the V segment lost 7 bases, leaving 7 bases of the junction unmatched. Germline assignment: CDR1 LNHDA and CDR2 SQIVND (reference sequence). The CDR3 runs 16 residues. CDR3 protein: CASKKVLAGGTDTQYF. The CDR3 DNA is TGTGCCAGTAAAAAGGTACTAGCGGGGGGCACAGATACGCAGTATTTT.

The chain uses TRBV13 and TRBJ2-2; TRBD2 is a possible D gene (6 bases). The CDR3 loop spans 15 amino acids. The germline V and J ends were trimmed by 0 bases and 7 bases, with 12 bases remaining between them. Germline CDR1 reads PRHDT; CDR2 reads FYEKMQ (reference sequence). Here the CDR3 reads CASSLGRGYSGELFF. DNA for the CDR3: TGTGCCAGCAGCTTAGGGCGGGGATACAGCGGGGAGCTGTTTTTT.

This clone was counted once. The V call is TRBV28, the J call TRBJ1-2, with TRBD1 identical over 7 bases. This CDR3 has 14 amino acids. The V segment lost 5 bases and the J segment 10 bases; nucleotides outside the gene matches: 13. The germline CDR1 and CDR2 sequences are MDHEN and SYDVKM. CDR3 DNA sequence: TGTGCCAGCAGTATGACAGGGCTCGGTGTGGACTACACCTTC. It codes for CASSMTGLGVDYTF.

The chain links TRBV5-6 to TRBJ1-5; 7 bases fit TRBD1. J was trimmed by 0 bases and V by 2 bases; bases with no gene match: 5. CDR3 length: 16 residues. CDR1 is SGHDT and CDR2 is YYEEEE in the germline V gene. The CDR3: CASSFRTGPSNQPQHF. In nucleotides, the CDR3 is TGTGCCAGCAGCTTTCGGACAGGTCCTAGCAATCAGCCCCAGCATTTT.

V usage is TRBV30 and J usage is TRBJ2-2; no firm D call. Trimming took off 0 bases at V and 8 bases at J, with 10 bases between the two ends. Germline assignment: CDR1 GTSNPN and CDR2 SVGIG (reference sequence). This CDR3 region has 13 residues. The CDR3, as DNA: TGTGCCTGGAGTGTAGGTGATTGGGGGGAGCTGTTTTTT. Residues: CAWSVGDWGELFF.

The chain links TRBV10-3 to TRBJ2-3; D ambiguous. V shed 0 bases and J shed 5 bases, with 12 bases lying between them. CDR1 is ENHRY and CDR2 is SYGVKD in the germline V gene. This CDR3 region has 15 residues. The CDR3 region has the DNA TGTGCCATCAGTGAGTCGGATGGCTGGGGAGATACGCAGTATTTT. Translation: CAISESDGWGDTQYF.

This clone was counted between two and nine times. The same CDR3 can be traced to other DNA sequences in this sample. This chain uses TRBV9 with TRBJ1-1, with D possibly TRBD1 on 6 matching bases. Germline V gene lookup returns CDR1 SGDLS and CDR2 YYNGEE. V lost 1 base and J lost 0, with 7 bases in between. The length of the CDR3 is 14 residues. The CDR3 DNA reads TGTGCCAGCAGCGTAACAGGGCTGAACACTGAAGCTTTCTTT. It yields the protein CASSVTGLNTEAFF. Filled out from reference TRBV9 and TRBJ1-1, the complete variable domain reads DSGVTQTPKHLITATGQRVTLRCSPRSGDLSVYWYQQSLDQGLQFLIQYYNGEERAKGNILERFSAQQFPDLHSELNLSSLELGDSALYFCASSVTGLNTEAFFGQGTRLTVV.